This passage covers 32 T cell receptor beta chains from one sample sequenced in a study of Tregs in tolerant kidney transplant recipients. TCRdb's copy holds only in-frame clones and misses some; the assay was immunoSEQ multiplex PCR. The sample contains under 100,000 clones, more than 90% of which appear only once. Sequenced material: CD8+ T cells from blood. All receptors come from a human donor in good health.

The J gene is TRBJ2-3, the V gene TRBV7-6, with TRBD2 matching over 9 bases. Germline V gene lookup returns CDR1 SGHVS and CDR2 FNYEAQ. The CDR3 extends over 14 amino acids. V lost 7 bases, J lost 6 bases, and 8 bases stayed unmatched. In nucleotides, the CDR3 is TGTGCCAGCACACGCGGGGGGGCCTCCGATACGCAGTATTTT. It encodes CASTRGGASDTQYF.

CDR3 in amino acids: CASSQTTEGHNEQFF. As DNA, the CDR3 is TGTGCCAGCAGCCAAACGACGGAGGGGCACAATGAGCAGTTCTTC. V usage is TRBV7-9 and J usage is TRBJ2-1; possibly TRBD2 for D (6 bases). Trimming left V 5 bases short and J 5 bases short, with 16 bases between. The CDR3 extends over 15 amino acids. Germline V CDR1 and CDR2: SEHNR, FQNEAQ (reference sequence).

The chain combines TRBV4-1 with TRBJ1-1; D not certain. The CDR3 totals 15 residues. Germline loops: CDR1 MGHRA, CDR2 YSYEKL. V gave up 4 bases and J gave up 2 bases, with 14 bases separating them. CDR3 bases: TGCGCCAGCAGCCGCGCCAACAGTGCCAACACTGAAGCTTTCTTT. Its translation: CASSRANSANTEAFF.

The chain has TRBV18 and TRBJ2-7; possible D gene TRBD2, 5 bases. V dropped 4 bases and J dropped 0 bases, with 16 bases sitting between them. Per the germline V gene, CDR1 is KGHSH and CDR2 is LQKENI. This CDR3 region has 16 residues. In DNA, the CDR3 is TGTGCCAGCTCACGCGAACTAGACTACAGCTCCTACGAGCAGTACTTC. It encodes CASSRELDYSSYEQYF.

The chain uses TRBV15 and TRBJ2-7, with D unclear. The length of the CDR3 is 11 residues. The V end was cut by 4 bases, the J end by 4 bases, with 5 bases between. The germline V gene encodes CDR1 LNHNV and CDR2 YYDKDF (reference sequence). CDR3 nucleotides: TGTGCCACCAGCAACACTTACGAGCAGTACTTC. It encodes CATSNTYEQYF.

The chain couples TRBV7-8 to TRBJ2-1; D possibly corresponds to TRBD2 (7 bases). Trimming took off 1 base at V and 9 bases at J, with 25 bases between the two ends. The CDR3 spans 18 residues. Germline-derived CDR1 and CDR2 are SGHVS and FQNEAQ. CDR3 residues: CASSLVRSAGAGIGEQFF. The DNA for the CDR3 is TGTGCCAGCAGCTTAGTAAGGTCTGCGGGGGCCGGAATCGGTGAGCAGTTCTTC.

This rearrangement joins TRBV5-4 to TRBJ1-2; TRBD1 might be the D (5 bases). The germline CDR1 and CDR2 sequences are SGHNT and YYREEE (reference sequence). Trimming pared 0 bases from V and 6 bases from J, leaving 12 bases between. The CDR3 length is 14 residues. The CDR3 DNA is TGTGCCAGCAGCTTGGGAGACAGCCTAAATGGCTACACCTTC. It specifies CASSLGDSLNGYTF.

The chain recombines TRBV7-9 with TRBJ2-3; D is ambiguous. CDR1 and CDR2 (germline): SEHNR, FQNEAQ (reference sequence). Trimming left V 2 bases short and J 5 bases short, with 11 bases between. The CDR3 length is 14 residues. The CDR3: CASSLMGLEDTQYF. CDR3 sequence (DNA): TGTGCCAGCAGCTTAATGGGATTGGAAGATACGCAGTATTTT.

This clone was seen once. The genes are TRBV2 and TRBJ2-7, with no clear D. Trimming took 6 bases from V and 0 from J, leaving 12 bases between them. Germline-derived CDR1 and CDR2 are SNHLY and FYNNEI. The CDR3 contains 14 residues. The CDR3 here is CASSPTGSSYEQYF. The CDR3 DNA reads TGTGCCAGCAGCCCGACCGGTAGCTCCTACGAGCAGTACTTC.

This chain uses TRBV6-6 with TRBJ1-2, with D unclear. Germline CDR1 is MNHNY and CDR2 is SVGAGI (reference sequence). The CDR3 sequence is 14 residues long. V lost 0 bases to trimming and J lost 2 bases, with 7 bases between them. The chain's CDR3 is CASSYSSPNYGYTF. The CDR3 DNA follows: TGTGCCAGCAGTTACTCGTCGCCGAACTATGGCTACACCTTC.

This chain links TRBV13 with TRBJ1-1; 7 bases are shared with TRBD1. V dropped 3 bases and J dropped 4; count of bases not matched to a gene: 5. The CDR3 sequence is 14 residues long. Germline V gene lookup returns CDR1 PRHDT and CDR2 FYEKMQ (reference sequence). The CDR3, as DNA: TGTGCCAGCAGCTTCGGCGCAGGGGGCACTGAAGCTTTCTTT. Encoded protein: CASSFGAGGTEAFF.

CDR3 nucleotides: TGTGCCAGCAGCTTGGCTCGTACGGGACAGGGGATCGGGGAGCTGTTTTTT. Amino acids: CASSLARTGQGIGELFF. The rearrangement links TRBV5-4 to TRBJ2-2; 10 bases match TRBD1. This CDR3 has 17 amino acids. Germline V lookup: CDR1 SGHNT, CDR2 YYREEE (reference sequence). The trim removed 0 bases at V and 7 bases at J, leaving 9 bases unmatched.

The rearrangement links TRBV6-5 to TRBJ2-7; the match to TRBD2 covers 14 bases. The trim removed 6 bases at V and 3 bases at J, leaving 4 bases unmatched. The germline gives CDR1 MNHEY, CDR2 SVGAGI. CDR3 length: 15 residues. The CDR3 DNA sequence: TGTGCCAGCAGCTCCGGGACTAGCGGGAGCTACGAGCAGTACTTC. Its translation: CASSSGTSGSYEQYF.

The chain couples TRBV15 to TRBJ1-5; a possible D gene is TRBD1 (5 bases). The CDR3 loop spans 19 amino acids. Germline CDR1 LNHNV, CDR2 YYDKDF (reference sequence). Trimming took 0 bases from V and 1 from J, leaving 19 bases between them. The CDR3 DNA is TGTGCCACCAGCAGAGAGAGGGCAGGGCTGGATTGGAGCAATCAGCCCCAGCATTTT. Translated: CATSRERAGLDWSNQPQHF.

This clone was found once. The chain couples TRBV2 to TRBJ2-3; possibly TRBD2 for D (6 bases). Trimming shortened V by 7 bases and J by 3 bases, and 14 bases separated the two germline ends. The CDR3 runs to 14 residues. Germline V gene data show CDR1 as SNHLY and CDR2 as FYNNEI. The CDR3 sequence: CASIRPGRTDTQYF. For the CDR3, the DNA is TGTGCCAGCATTCGCCCAGGGAGGACAGATACGCAGTATTTT. The full variable domain, completed using reference TRBV2 and TRBJ2-3, is EPEVTQTPSHQVTQMGQEVILRCVPISNHLYFYWYRQILGQKVEFLVSFYNNEISEKSEIFDDQFSVERPDGSNFTLKIRSTKLEDSAMYFCASIRPGRTDTQYFGPGTRLTVL.

The V and J genes are TRBV13 and TRBJ2-3; TRBD2 matches 7 bases. CDR3 size: 16 residues. Germline CDR1 PRHDT, CDR2 FYEKMQ (reference sequence). J gave up 3 bases and V 2 bases, and 8 bases lay outside the gene matches. The CDR3 protein is CASSLRGRAVTDTQYF. The DNA of the CDR3 is TGTGCCAGCAGCTTACGGGGGAGGGCGGTTACAGATACGCAGTATTTT.

The chain links TRBV10-1 to TRBJ2-7, with TRBD1 identical over 8 bases. Per germline, CDR1 WNHNN and CDR2 SYGVQD (reference sequence). CDR3 length equals 14 residues. V dropped 0 bases and J dropped 4; count of bases not matched to a gene: 2. The DNA of the CDR3 is TGCGCCAGCAGTGAGTCGAGACAGGGGTACGAGCAGTACTTC. Its protein product is CASSESRQGYEQYF.

This rearrangement joins TRBV6-5 to TRBJ1-4; possible D gene TRBD1, 6 bases. CDR1 is MNHEY, CDR2 SVGAGI, per germline. The CDR3 length is 12 residues. V was clipped by 5 bases and J by 9 bases, with 10 bases between them. Here the CDR3 DNA reads TGTGCCAGCAGTCTAGGGGACAAAAAACTGTTTTTT. This encodes CASSLGDKKLFF.

V is TRBV30 and J is TRBJ1-4; D is unclear. V was cut by 2 bases and J by 3 bases, with 10 bases left in between. This CDR3 has 14 residues. CDR1 and CDR2 from the germline V gene are GTSNPN and SVGIG (reference sequence). The CDR3 nucleotides are TGTGCCTGGAGTATTGGGGTTTCTAATGAAAAACTGTTTTTT. Its protein is CAWSIGVSNEKLFF. Based on the CDR3 plus reference TRBV30 and TRBJ1-4, the full variable domain is SQTIHQWPATLVQPVGSPLSLECTVEGTSNPNLYWYRQAAGRGLQLLFYSVGIGQISSEVPQNLSASRPQDRQFILSSKKLLLSDSGFYLCAWSIGVSNEKLFFGSGTQLSVL.

This rearrangement joins TRBV6-6 to TRBJ2-7; weak D call: TRBD2 (5 bases). With 3 bases removed from V and 2 bases from J, the gap between germline ends came to 11 bases. CDR1 MNHNY and CDR2 SVGAGI come from the germline V gene (reference sequence). There are 14 residues in the CDR3. The CDR3 region is CASSYPGETYEQYF. The CDR3 DNA reads TGTGCCAGCAGTTATCCCGGGGAGACCTACGAGCAGTACTTC.

The rearrangement joins TRBV7-8 to TRBJ2-2; D may match TRBD1 or TRBD2 (5 bases each). This CDR3 has 15 amino acids. Trimming pared 6 bases from V and 3 bases from J, leaving 14 bases between. CDR1 is SGHVS, CDR2 FQNEAQ, per germline. As DNA, the CDR3 is TGTGCCAGCAGGGTCCCGGGACCCTACACCGGGGAGCTGTTTTTT. This gives the protein CASRVPGPYTGELFF.

The chain recombines TRBV25-1 with TRBJ1-4, with 8 nucleotides matching TRBD1. The germline gives CDR1 MGHDK, CDR2 SYGVNS. The CDR3 loop spans 13 amino acids. Losses at the gene ends were 3 bases for V and 10 bases for J; bases not matched to a gene: 4. The chain's CDR3 is CASSETGQGKLFF. CDR3 nucleotide sequence: TGTGCCAGCAGTGAGACCGGACAGGGAAAACTGTTTTTT. Combining the CDR3 with reference TRBV25-1 and TRBJ1-4 gives the whole variable domain EADIYQTPRYLVIGTGKKITLECSQTMGHDKMYWYQQDPGMELHLIHYSYGVNSTEKGDLSSESTVSRIRTEHFPLTLESARPSHTSQYLCASSETGQGKLFFGSGTQLSVL.

This clone was seen just once. The chain is built from TRBV14 and TRBJ2-1; weak D call: TRBD2 (5 bases). This CDR3 contains 16 residues. V lost 0 bases, J lost 4 bases, and 13 bases lay in between. The V gene's germline CDR1 is SGHDN and CDR2 FVKESK. The chain's CDR3 is CASSQDPRTGYNEQFF. The CDR3 bases are TGTGCCAGCAGCCAAGATCCGCGGACGGGATACAATGAGCAGTTCTTC. Looking up the rest from reference TRBV14 and TRBJ2-1 gives the full variable domain: EAGVTQFPSHSVIEKGQTVTLRCDPISGHDNLYWYRRVMGKEIKFLLHFVKESKQDESGMPNNRFLAERTGGTYSTLKVQPAELEDSGVYFCASSQDPRTGYNEQFFGPGTRLTVL.

This chain connects TRBV5-1 to TRBJ2-7, with 8 bases lining up with TRBD2. The trim removed 4 bases at V and 2 bases at J, leaving 5 bases unmatched. Germline assignment: CDR1 SGHRS and CDR2 YFSETQ. The CDR3 length is 14 residues. Here the CDR3 DNA reads TGCGCCAGCAGCCTGGGACTAGTTCCCTACGAGCAGTACTTC. Translating gives CASSLGLVPYEQYF.

The chain has TRBV9 and TRBJ2-2; D may be TRBD2 (6 bases). Trimming removed 5 bases from V and 4 bases from J, with 6 bases in between. The CDR3 has 12 residues. The germline V gene has CDR1 SGDLS and CDR2 YYNGEE. The CDR3 sequence is CASREGTGELFF. The CDR3, as DNA: TGTGCCAGCAGGGAGGGCACCGGGGAGCTGTTTTTT.

The chain recombines TRBV6-5 with TRBJ2-1, with D possibly TRBD2 on 5 matching bases. The V end lost 0 bases, the J end lost 3 bases, and 9 bases lay between the germline ends. Germline CDR1 is MNHEY and CDR2 is SVGAGI. This CDR3 region has 15 residues. The CDR3 loop reads CASSYSAGGYNEQFF. The CDR3 DNA is TGTGCCAGCAGTTACTCGGCGGGTGGCTACAATGAGCAGTTCTTC.

This clone was seen just once. This chain links TRBV6-6 with TRBJ1-5, with D possibly matching TRBD1 (5 bases). This CDR3 has 16 residues. Trimming removed 6 bases from V and 5 bases from J, with 20 bases in between. CDR1 and CDR2 (germline): MNHNY, SVGAGI (reference sequence). CDR3 region: CASSPNRKGRHQPQHF. The CDR3 nucleotides are TGTGCCAGCAGCCCCAACAGGAAAGGTCGCCATCAGCCCCAGCATTTT.

V and J are TRBV7-9 and TRBJ1-2, with a possible D match to TRBD1 (5 bases). The CDR3 runs 15 residues. The V gene's germline CDR1 is SEHNR and CDR2 FQNEAQ (reference sequence). V gave up 5 bases and J gave up 4 bases, with 17 bases separating them. This CDR3 is CASSASEGPRYGYTF. Written as DNA, the CDR3 is TGTGCCAGCAGCGCCTCCGAGGGGCCCCGCTATGGCTACACCTTC.

This clone has a single count. The rearrangement uses TRBV6-5 and TRBJ2-1; 8 bases are shared with TRBD1. Looked up from germline, CDR1 is MNHEY and CDR2 is SVGAGI. V shed 0 bases, J shed 4 bases, and the junction held 5 bases outside the gene matches. The length of the CDR3 is 16 residues. CDR3 in DNA: TGTGCCAGCAGTTACTCGGGACAGGACTTTTACAATGAGCAGTTCTTC. Amino acid sequence: CASSYSGQDFYNEQFF.

The chain recombines TRBV7-8 with TRBJ2-5; 7 nucleotides match TRBD2. The trim removed 2 bases at V and 4 bases at J, leaving 7 bases unmatched. Germline CDR1 SGHVS, CDR2 FQNEAQ. CDR3 length equals 15 residues. CDR3 DNA: TGTGCCAGCAGCTTATCGGGGGGATCCGGAGAGACCCAGTACTTC. Its translation is CASSLSGGSGETQYF.

J is TRBJ2-1 and V is TRBV7-8; D unresolved. The CDR3 sequence is 18 residues long. Germline-derived CDR1 and CDR2 are SGHVS and FQNEAQ. Trimming removed 2 bases from V and 8 bases from J, with 25 bases in between. The CDR3 DNA reads as TGTGCCAGCAGCTTAAGTACCCAGGAGACCCGAGGCCCCGATGAGCAGTTCTTC. It encodes CASSLSTQETRGPDEQFF.

The chain joins TRBV4-2 to TRBJ2-7, with a tentative D call TRBD1 (6 bases). V dropped 0 bases and J dropped 0 bases, with 12 bases sitting between them. Looked up from germline, CDR1 is LGHNA and CDR2 is YNFKEQ. This CDR3 is built from 16 residues. CDR3 bases: TGTGCCAGCAGCCAAGATCTGGGACAAAGCTCCTACGAGCAGTACTTC. Its protein is CASSQDLGQSSYEQYF.